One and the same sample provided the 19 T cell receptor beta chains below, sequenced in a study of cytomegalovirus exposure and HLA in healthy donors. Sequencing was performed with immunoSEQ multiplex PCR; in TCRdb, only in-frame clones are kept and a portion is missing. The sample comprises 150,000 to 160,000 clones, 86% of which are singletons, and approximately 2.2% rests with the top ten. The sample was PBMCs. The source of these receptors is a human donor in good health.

CDR3 DNA: TGCGCCAGCAGCCTTTCCCGGGACTACGAGCAGTACTTC. This encodes CASSLSRDYEQYF. The chain links TRBV5-1 to TRBJ2-7, with D possibly being TRBD2 (5 bases). Germline CDR1 and CDR2: SGHRS and YFSETQ. The CDR3 sequence is 13 residues long. Trimming cost V 4 bases and J 3 bases, with 11 bases left between them.

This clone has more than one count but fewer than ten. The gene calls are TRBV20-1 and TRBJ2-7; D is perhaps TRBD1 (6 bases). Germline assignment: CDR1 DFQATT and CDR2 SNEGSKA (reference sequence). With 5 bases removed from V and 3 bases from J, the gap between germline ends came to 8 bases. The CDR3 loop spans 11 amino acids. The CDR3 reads CSAHRDYEQYF. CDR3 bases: TGCAGTGCTCACAGGGACTACGAGCAGTACTTC.

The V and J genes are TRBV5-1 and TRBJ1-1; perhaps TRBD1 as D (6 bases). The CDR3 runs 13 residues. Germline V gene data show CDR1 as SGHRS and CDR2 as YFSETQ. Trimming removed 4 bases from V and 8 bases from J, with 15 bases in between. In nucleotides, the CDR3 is TGCGCCAGCAGCCAAAGGCGACAGGACGAAGCTTTCTTT. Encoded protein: CASSQRRQDEAFF.

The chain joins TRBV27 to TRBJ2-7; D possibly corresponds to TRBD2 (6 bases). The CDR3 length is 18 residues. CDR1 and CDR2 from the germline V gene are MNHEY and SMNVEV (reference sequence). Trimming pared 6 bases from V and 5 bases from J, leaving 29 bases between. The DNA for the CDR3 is TGTGCCAGCAGCCGGCACGCGGGGCCTTGGGGCCAAGTAGACGAGCAGTACTTC. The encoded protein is CASSRHAGPWGQVDEQYF.

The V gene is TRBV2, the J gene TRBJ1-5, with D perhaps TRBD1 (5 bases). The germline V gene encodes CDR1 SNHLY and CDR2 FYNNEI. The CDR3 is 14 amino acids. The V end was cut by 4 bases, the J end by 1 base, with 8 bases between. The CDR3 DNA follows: TGTGCCAGCAGTGCCGACAGAAGCAATCAGCCCCAGCATTTT. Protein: CASSADRSNQPQHF. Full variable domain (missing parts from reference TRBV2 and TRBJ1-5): EPEVTQTPSHQVTQMGQEVILRCVPISNHLYFYWYRQILGQKVEFLVSFYNNEISEKSEIFDDQFSVERPDGSNFTLKIRSTKLEDSAMYFCASSADRSNQPQHFGDGTRLSIL.

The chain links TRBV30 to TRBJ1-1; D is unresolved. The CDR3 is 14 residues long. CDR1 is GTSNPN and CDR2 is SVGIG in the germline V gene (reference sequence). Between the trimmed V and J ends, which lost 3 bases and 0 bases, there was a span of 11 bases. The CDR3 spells CAWRSRPVNTEAFF. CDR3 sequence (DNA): TGTGCCTGGAGATCTAGACCGGTGAACACTGAAGCTTTCTTT.

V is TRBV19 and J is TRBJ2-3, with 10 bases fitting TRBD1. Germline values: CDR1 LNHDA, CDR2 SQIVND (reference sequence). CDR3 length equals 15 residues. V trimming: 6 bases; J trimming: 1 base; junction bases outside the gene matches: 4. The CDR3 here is CASSGTGAGTDTQYF. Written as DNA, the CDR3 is TGTGCCAGTAGCGGGACAGGGGCGGGCACAGATACGCAGTATTTT.

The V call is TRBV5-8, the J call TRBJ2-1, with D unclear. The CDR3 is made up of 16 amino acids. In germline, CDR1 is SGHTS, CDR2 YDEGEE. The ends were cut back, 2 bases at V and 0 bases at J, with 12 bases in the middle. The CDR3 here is CASSFYGRSSYNEQFF. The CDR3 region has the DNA TGTGCCAGCAGCTTCTACGGTCGGAGCTCCTACAATGAGCAGTTCTTC.

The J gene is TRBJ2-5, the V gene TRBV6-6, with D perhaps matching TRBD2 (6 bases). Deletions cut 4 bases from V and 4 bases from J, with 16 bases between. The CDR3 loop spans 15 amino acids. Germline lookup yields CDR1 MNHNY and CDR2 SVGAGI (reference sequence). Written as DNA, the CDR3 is TGTGCCAGCAGTTTCCTTTCGGGGGTCCCAGAGACCCAGTACTTC. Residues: CASSFLSGVPETQYF.

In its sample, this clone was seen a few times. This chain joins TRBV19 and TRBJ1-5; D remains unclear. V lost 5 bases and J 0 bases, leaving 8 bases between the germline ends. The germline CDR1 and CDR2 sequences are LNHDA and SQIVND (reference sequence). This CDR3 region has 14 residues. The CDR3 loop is CASSGQISNQPQHF. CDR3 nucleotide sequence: TGTGCCAGTAGTGGCCAGATTAGCAATCAGCCCCAGCATTTT.

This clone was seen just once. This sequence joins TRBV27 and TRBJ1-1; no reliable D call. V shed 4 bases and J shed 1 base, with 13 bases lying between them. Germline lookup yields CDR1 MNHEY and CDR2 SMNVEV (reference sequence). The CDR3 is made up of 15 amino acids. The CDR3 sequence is CASSSWTAENTEAFF. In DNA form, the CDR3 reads TGTGCCAGCAGTTCGTGGACTGCTGAGAACACTGAAGCTTTCTTT.

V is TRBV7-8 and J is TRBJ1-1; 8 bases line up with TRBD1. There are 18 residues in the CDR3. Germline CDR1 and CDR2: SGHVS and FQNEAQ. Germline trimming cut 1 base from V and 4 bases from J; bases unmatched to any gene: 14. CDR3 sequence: CASSLGTAGGVRSTEAFF. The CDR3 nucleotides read TGTGCCAGCAGCTTAGGGACGGCAGGGGGCGTTAGGAGCACTGAAGCTTTCTTT.

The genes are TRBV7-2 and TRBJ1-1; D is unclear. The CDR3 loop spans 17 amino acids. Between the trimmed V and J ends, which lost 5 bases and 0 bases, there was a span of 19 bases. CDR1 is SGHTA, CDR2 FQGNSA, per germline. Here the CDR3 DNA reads TGTGCCAGCAGCCCCACAGCCGGGAGGAATTTGAACACTGAAGCTTTCTTT. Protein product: CASSPTAGRNLNTEAFF.

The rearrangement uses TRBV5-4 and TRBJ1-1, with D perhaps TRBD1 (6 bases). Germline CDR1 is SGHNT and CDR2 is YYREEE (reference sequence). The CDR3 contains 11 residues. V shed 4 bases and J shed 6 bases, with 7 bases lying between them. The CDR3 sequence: CASSQGPEAFF. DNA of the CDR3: TGTGCCAGCAGCCAGGGGCCTGAAGCTTTCTTT.

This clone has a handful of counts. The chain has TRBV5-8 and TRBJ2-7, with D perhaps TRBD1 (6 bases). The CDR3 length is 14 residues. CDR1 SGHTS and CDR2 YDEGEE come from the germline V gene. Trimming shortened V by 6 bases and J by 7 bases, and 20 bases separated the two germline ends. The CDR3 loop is CASNLGGFGGEQYF. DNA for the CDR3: TGTGCCAGCAACTTAGGGGGATTTGGGGGTGAGCAGTACTTC.

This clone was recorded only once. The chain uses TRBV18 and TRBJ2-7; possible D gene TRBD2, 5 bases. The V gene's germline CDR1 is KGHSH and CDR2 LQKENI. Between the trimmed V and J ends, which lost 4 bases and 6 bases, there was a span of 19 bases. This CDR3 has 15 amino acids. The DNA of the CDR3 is TGTGCCAGCTCACAAACGATCGCGAGGGCGGGCGAGCAGTACTTC. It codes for CASSQTIARAGEQYF. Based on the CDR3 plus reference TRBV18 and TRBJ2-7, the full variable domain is NAGVMQNPRHLVRRRGQEARLRCSPMKGHSHVYWYRQLPEEGLKFMVYLQKENIIDESGMPKERFSAEFPKEGPSILRIQQVVRGDSAAYFCASSQTIARAGEQYFGPGTRLTVT.

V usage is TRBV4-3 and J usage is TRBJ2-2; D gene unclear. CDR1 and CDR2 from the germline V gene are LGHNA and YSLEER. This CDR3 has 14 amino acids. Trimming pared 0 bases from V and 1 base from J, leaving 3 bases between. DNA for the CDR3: TGCGCCAGCAGCCAAGAGAGGAACACCGGGGAGCTGTTTTTT. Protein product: CASSQERNTGELFF.

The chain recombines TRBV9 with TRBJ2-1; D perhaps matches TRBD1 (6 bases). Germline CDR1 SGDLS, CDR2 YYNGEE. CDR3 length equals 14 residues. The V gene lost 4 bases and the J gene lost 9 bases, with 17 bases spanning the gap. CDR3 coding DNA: TGTGCCAGCAGCACCCGACGTCGAGGGGGTGAGCAGTTCTTC. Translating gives CASSTRRRGGEQFF. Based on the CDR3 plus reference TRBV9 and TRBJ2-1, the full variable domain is DSGVTQTPKHLITATGQRVTLRCSPRSGDLSVYWYQQSLDQGLQFLIQYYNGEERAKGNILERFSAQQFPDLHSELNLSSLELGDSALYFCASSTRRRGGEQFFGPGTRLTVL.

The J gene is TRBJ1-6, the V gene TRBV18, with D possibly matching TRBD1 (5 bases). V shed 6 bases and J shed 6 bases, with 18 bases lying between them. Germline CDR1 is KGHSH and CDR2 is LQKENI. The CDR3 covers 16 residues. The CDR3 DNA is TGTGCCAGCTCCCCTACAGGCGAACGTTTTAATTCACCCCTCCACTTT. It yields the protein CASSPTGERFNSPLHF.